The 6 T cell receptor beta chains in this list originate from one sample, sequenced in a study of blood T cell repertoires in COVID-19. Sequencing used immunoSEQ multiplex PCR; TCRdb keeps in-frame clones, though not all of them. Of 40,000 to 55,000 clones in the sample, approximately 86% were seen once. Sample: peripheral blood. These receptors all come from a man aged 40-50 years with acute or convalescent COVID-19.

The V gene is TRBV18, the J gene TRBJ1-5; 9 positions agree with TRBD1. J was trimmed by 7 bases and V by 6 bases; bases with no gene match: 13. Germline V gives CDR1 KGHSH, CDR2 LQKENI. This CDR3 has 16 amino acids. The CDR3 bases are TGTGCCAGCTCCGGGACAGGGAGAGGGCCGGGCCAGCCCCAGCATTTT. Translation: CASSGTGRGPGQPQHF.

This CDR3 is CASSYATQIRVYEQYV. The CDR3 DNA reads TGTGCCAGCAGTTACGCGACTCAAATCCGGGTCTACGAGCAGTACGTC. The chain links TRBV6-6 to TRBJ2-7; no clear D. V lost 2 bases and J lost 3, with 17 bases in between. This CDR3 contains 16 residues. Germline CDR1 MNHNY, CDR2 SVGAGI (reference sequence).

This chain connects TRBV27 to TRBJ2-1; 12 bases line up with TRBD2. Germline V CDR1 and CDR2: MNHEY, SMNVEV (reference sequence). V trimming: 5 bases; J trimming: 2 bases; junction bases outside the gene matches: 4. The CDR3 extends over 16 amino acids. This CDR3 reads CASSTLAGGPYNEQFF. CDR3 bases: TGTGCCAGCAGTACCCTAGCGGGAGGGCCCTACAATGAGCAGTTCTTC.

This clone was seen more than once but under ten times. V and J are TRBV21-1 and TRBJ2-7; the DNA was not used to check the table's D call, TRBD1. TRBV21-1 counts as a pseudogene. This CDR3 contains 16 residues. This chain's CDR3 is CASRKKGTRGRGEQYF. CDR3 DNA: TGTGCCAGCAGAAAAAAGGGGACCAGGGGGCGCGGCGAGCAGTACTTC.

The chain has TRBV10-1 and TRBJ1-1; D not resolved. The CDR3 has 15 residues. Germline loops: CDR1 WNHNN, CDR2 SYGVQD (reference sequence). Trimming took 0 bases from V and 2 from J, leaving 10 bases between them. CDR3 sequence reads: CASSESRAGNTEAFF. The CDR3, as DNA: TGCGCCAGCAGTGAGTCTCGGGCGGGAAACACTGAAGCTTTCTTT.

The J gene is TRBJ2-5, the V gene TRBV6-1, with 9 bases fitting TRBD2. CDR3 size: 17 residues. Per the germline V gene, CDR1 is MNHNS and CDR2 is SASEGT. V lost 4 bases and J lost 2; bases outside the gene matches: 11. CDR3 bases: TGTGCCAGCAGTGGGCGTGGTGGCAGCGGGAGGCAAGAGACCCAGTACTTC. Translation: CASSGRGGSGRQETQYF.